This entry describes one T cell receptor (beta chain). No antigen is known for it. The data are from a study of T-cell memory formation after mild COVID-19. Study in general: The TCR clusters were mostly specific to one donor. The study, taken as a whole, reports: Some SARS-CoV-2-responding clones were already detected in memory before infection. Contracting clones from day 15 to 85 showed balanced CD4/CD8; later expanders favored CD4+.

TCRdb ran MiXCR on the 5' RACE reads and lists one entry per CDR3 protein. There are 200,000 to 250,000 distinct CDR3 sequences in the sample; 15% occur only once, and 2.1% lies in the top ten. The V end was cut by 1 base, the J end by 0 bases, with 7 bases between. The CDR3 totals 14 residues. Germline V gene lookup returns CDR1 SGHTA and CDR2 FQGNSA. The sample consisted of PBMCs or a T cell subset sorted from them (not recorded which). This TCR was recovered from an adult woman who had mild COVID-19 (a few samples of this study predate the infection). Cell type and time point are not known. The chain uses TRBV7-2 and TRBJ2-7; no definite D call. DNA for the CDR3: TGTGCCAGCAGCTTAGGACTGAACTCCTACGAGCAGTACTTC. Its protein is CASSLGLNSYEQYF. The full variable domain, rest sourced from reference TRBV7-2 and TRBJ2-7, is GAGVSQSPSNKVTEKGKDVELRCDPISGHTALYWYRQSLGQGLEFLIYFQGNSAPDKSGLPSDRFSAERTGGSVSTLTIQRTQQEDSAVYLCASSLGLNSYEQYFGPGTRLTVT.